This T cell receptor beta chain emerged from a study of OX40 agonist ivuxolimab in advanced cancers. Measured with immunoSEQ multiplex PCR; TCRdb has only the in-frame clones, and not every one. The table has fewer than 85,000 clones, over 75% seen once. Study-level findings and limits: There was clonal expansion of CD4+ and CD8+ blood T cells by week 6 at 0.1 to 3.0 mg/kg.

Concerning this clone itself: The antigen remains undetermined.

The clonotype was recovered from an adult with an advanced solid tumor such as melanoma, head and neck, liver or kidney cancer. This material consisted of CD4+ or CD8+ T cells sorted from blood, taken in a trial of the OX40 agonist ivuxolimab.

The CDR3 region is CASSQDPQSYEQYF. The CDR3 region has the DNA TGCGCCAGCAGCCAAGATCCCCAGTCCTACGAGCAGTACTTC. V gene TRBV4-3 combines with J gene TRBJ2-7; D is unresolved. V was cut by 0 bases and J by 1 base, with 7 bases left in between. The CDR3 loop spans 14 amino acids. Germline V gene lookup returns CDR1 LGHNA and CDR2 YSLEER.